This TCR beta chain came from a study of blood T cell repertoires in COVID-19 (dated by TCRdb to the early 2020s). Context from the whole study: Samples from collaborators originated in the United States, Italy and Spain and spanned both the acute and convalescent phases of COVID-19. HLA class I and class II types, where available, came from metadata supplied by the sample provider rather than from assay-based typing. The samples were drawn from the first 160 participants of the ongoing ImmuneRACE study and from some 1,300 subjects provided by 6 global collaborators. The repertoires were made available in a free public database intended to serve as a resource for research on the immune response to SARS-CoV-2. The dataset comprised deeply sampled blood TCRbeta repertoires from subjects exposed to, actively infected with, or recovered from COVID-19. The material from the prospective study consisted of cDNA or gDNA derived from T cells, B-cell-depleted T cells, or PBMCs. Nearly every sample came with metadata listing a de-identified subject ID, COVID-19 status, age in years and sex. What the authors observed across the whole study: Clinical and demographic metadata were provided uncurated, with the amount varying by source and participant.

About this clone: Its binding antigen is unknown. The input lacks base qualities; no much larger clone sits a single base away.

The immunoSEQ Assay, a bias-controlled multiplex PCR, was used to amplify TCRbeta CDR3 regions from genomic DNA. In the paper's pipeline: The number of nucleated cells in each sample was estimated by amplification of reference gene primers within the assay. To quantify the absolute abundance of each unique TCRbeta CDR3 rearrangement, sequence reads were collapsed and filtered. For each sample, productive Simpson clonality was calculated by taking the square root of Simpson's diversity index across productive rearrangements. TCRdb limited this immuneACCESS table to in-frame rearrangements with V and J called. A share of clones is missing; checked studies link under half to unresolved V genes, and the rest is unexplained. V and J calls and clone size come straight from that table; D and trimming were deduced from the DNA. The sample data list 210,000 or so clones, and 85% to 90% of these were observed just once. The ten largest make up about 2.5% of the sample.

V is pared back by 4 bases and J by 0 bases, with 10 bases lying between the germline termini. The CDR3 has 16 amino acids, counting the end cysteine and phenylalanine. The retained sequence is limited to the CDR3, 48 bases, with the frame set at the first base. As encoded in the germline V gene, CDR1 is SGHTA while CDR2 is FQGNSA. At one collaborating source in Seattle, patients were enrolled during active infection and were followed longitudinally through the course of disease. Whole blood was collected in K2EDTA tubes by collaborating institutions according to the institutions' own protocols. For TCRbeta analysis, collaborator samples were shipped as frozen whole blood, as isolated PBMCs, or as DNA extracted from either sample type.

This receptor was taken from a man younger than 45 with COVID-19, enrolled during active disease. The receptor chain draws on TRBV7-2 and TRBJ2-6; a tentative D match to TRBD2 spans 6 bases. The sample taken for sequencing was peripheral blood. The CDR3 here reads CASSSGLNSGANVLTF. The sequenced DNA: TGTGCCAGCAGCTCGGGACTCAACTCTGGGGCCAACGTCCTGACTTTC. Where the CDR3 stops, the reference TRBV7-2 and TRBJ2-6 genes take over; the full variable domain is GAGVSQSPSNKVTEKGKDVELRCDPISGHTALYWYRQSLGQGLEFLIYFQGNSAPDKSGLPSDRFSAERTGGSVSTLTIQRTQQEDSAVYLCASSSGLNSGANVLTFGAGSRLTVL.